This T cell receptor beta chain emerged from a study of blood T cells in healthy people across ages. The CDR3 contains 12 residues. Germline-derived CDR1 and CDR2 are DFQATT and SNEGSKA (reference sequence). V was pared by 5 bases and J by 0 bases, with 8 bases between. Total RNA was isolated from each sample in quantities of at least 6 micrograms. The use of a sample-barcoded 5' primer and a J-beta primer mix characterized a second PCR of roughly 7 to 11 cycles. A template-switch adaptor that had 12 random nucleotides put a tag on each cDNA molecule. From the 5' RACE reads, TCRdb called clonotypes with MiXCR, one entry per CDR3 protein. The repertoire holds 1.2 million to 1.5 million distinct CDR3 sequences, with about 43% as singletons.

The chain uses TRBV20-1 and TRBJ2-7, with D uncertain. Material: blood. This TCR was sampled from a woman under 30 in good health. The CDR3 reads CSADRASYEQYF. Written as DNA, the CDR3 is TGCAGTGCTGACCGGGCCTCCTACGAGCAGTACTTC.